These 8 T cell receptor beta chains were sequenced from one sample in a study of cytomegalovirus exposure and HLA in healthy donors. The PCR made use of 60 Vbeta and 13 Jbeta primers. Data came from immunoSEQ multiplex PCR; TCRdb stores just in-frame clones and leaves some out. The repertoire has around 170,000 clones, 84% of them found once; the top ten carry 2% to 3%. Sequenced material: PBMCs. Receptors were obtained from a woman in her forties or fifties in good health and CMV-seropositive.

The rearrangement links TRBV7-9 to TRBJ2-5; TRBD1 is a possible D gene (6 bases). Germline V gives CDR1 SEHNR, CDR2 FQNEAQ (reference sequence). Trimming stripped 5 bases from V and 2 bases from J, with 9 bases between. The CDR3 is made up of 13 amino acids. The CDR3 coding sequence is TGTGCCAGCAGCCGTGGACAGCAAGAGACCCAGTACTTC. Amino acid sequence: CASSRGQQETQYF.

V and J are TRBV9 and TRBJ2-3, with D maybe TRBD1 (5 bases). Germline CDR1 and CDR2: SGDLS and YYNGEE. The CDR3 has 16 residues. Trimming cost V 0 bases and J 0 bases, with 11 bases left between them. CDR3 sequence (DNA): TGTGCCAGCAGCGTAGTGGACATAACTAGCACAGATACGCAGTATTTT. Translating gives CASSVVDITSTDTQYF.

This clone was detected once. The chain links TRBV6-1 to TRBJ2-7; maybe TRBD2 (5 bases). Deletions cut 6 bases from V and 3 bases from J, with 9 bases between. Per germline, CDR1 MNHNS and CDR2 SASEGT. There are 12 residues in the CDR3. DNA of the CDR3: TGTGCCAGCAGCCGGGATTTCTACGAGCAGTACTTC. Translation gives CASSRDFYEQYF.

The rearrangement uses TRBV6-6 and TRBJ2-5; no definite D call. Trimming removed 6 bases from V and 0 bases from J, with 11 bases in between. Germline assignment: CDR1 MNHNY and CDR2 SVGAGI (reference sequence). This CDR3 is built from 14 residues. In nucleotides, the CDR3 is TGTGCCAGCAGCCCGGGTTCATACCAAGAGACCCAGTACTTC. The encoded protein is CASSPGSYQETQYF.

Only one count was recorded for this clone. CDR3 region: CASSDDSRDEKLFF. The CDR3 DNA sequence: TGTGCCAGCAGCGACGACAGTAGGGATGAAAAACTGTTTTTT. The rearrangement links TRBV2 to TRBJ1-4; D is possibly TRBD1 (5 bases). Deletions cut 6 bases from V and 6 bases from J, with 14 bases between. The CDR3 totals 14 residues. Germline CDR1 and CDR2: SNHLY and FYNNEI.

The V and J genes are TRBV10-2 and TRBJ2-3; 8 bases are a match to TRBD1. The CDR3 runs 13 residues. Germline loops: CDR1 WSHSY, CDR2 SAAADI. V dropped 10 bases and J dropped 4; count of bases not matched to a gene: 7. Written as DNA, the CDR3 is TGCGCCATCTGGACAGGGAGCGCAGATACGCAGTATTTT. Translated, it gives CAIWTGSADTQYF.

Here the CDR3 reads CASSEALRQLVNQPQHF. The CDR3 DNA is TGTGCCAGCAGTGAAGCCCTACGACAGCTAGTCAATCAGCCCCAGCATTTT. This chain joins TRBV2 and TRBJ1-5; D might be TRBD1 (5 bases). In germline, CDR1 is SNHLY, CDR2 FYNNEI. This CDR3 spans 17 amino acids. V was cut by 0 bases and J by 3 bases, with 15 bases left in between.

The V gene is TRBV28, the J gene TRBJ2-1, with 9 bases fitting TRBD2. This CDR3 is 16 amino acids long. V lost 3 bases and J lost 4; bases outside the gene matches: 7. The V gene's germline CDR1 is MDHEN and CDR2 SYDVKM. CDR3 sequence (DNA): TGTGCCAGCAGTTTGGGCGGGAGGGGTCCGTACAATGAGCAGTTCTTC. Protein sequence: CASSLGGRGPYNEQFF.